Listed here is a single T cell receptor beta chain. No antigen is known for it. Carrying UMI labels, the TRB cDNA libraries were prepared through 5' RACE. For each CDR3 protein, TCRdb gives one entry from its re-call of the 5' RACE reads, without DNA. The table lists more than 65,000 distinct CDR3 sequences. This record comes from a study of CXCR3-negative and CXCR3-positive naive CD8 T cells. General study results and limits: After cryopreservation, CXCR3 expression dropped partially; most assays used fresh PBMCs. For memory CD8+ cells diversity was much lower, but both naive subsets had comparably high diversity. Similar TRBV-TRBJ gene usage was seen in naive CXCR3-negative and CXCR3-positive cells, but not in memory cells.

This TCR came from a human donor in good health. Some clones in this sample may be carry-over from other donors' samples. The sample consisted of naive CXCR3- CD8+ T cells from blood. This sample's subset: CD45RO-CCR7+CD27+CD95- naive CD8+ T cells lacking CXCR3 (TNR3-).

Here the CDR3 reads CSVESTAESYEQYF. The rearrangement links TRBV29-1 to TRBJ2-7. Germline CDR1 reads SQVTM; CDR2 reads ANQGSEA. This CDR3 has 14 amino acids.